Below, 4 T cell receptor beta chains from the same sample are listed, as sequenced in a study of STAT3 mutations in large granular lymphocyte leukemia (dated by TCRdb to between 2018 and 2021). The full study reports these points: At least one immunodominant TCRbeta clonotype was identified in every T-LGLL patient, and multiple immunodominant subclonotypes were identified in about half of the T-LGLL patients.

No antigen has been identified for these receptors. The library was produced with the immunoSEQ multiplex PCR assay. TCRdb limited this immuneACCESS table to in-frame rearrangements with V and J called. A share of clones is missing; checked studies link under half to unresolved V genes, and the rest is unexplained. The sample table holds more than 10,000 clones, of which about 85% were seen once. The ten largest clonotypes hold just over 50% of the sample. What was sequenced was peripheral blood mononuclear cells. The receptors stem from a man aged 55 to 70 with T-cell large granular lymphocyte leukemia. Some clones in this sample may be carry-over from other donors' samples. The age is the age at diagnosis.

This chain joins TRBV7-2 and TRBJ2-3, with TRBD2 identical over 12 bases. The germline V gene has CDR1 SGHTA and CDR2 FQGNSA. With V trimmed by 1 base and J by 0 bases, 2 bases remained unmatched. The CDR3 loop spans 17 amino acids. CDR3 region: CASSLGTSGMSTDTQYF. The DNA for the CDR3 is TGTGCCAGCAGCTTAGGGACTAGCGGGATGAGCACAGATACGCAGTATTTT.

The chain has TRBV5-4 and TRBJ2-2, with D tentatively TRBD1 (5 bases). V lost 0 bases, J lost 7 bases, and 13 bases lay in between. The V gene's germline CDR1 is SGHNT and CDR2 YYREEE (reference sequence). The CDR3 consists of 15 residues. In DNA, the CDR3 is TGTGCCAGCAGCTTGGTGGGCAGGGTCAACGGGGAGCTGTTTTTT. This sequence encodes CASSLVGRVNGELFF.

The chain has TRBV7-9 and TRBJ2-3; D gene unclear. The CDR3 spans 15 residues. The germline CDR1 and CDR2 sequences are SEHNR and FQNEAQ (reference sequence). V lost 1 base, J lost 0 bases, and 8 bases lay in between. This CDR3 is CASSLVLGSTDTQYF. CDR3 coding DNA: TGTGCCAGCAGCTTAGTTCTGGGGAGCACAGATACGCAGTATTTT.

V usage is TRBV28 and J usage is TRBJ1-5, with D unresolved. The CDR3 totals 13 residues. V was shortened by 7 bases and J by 6 bases, with 13 bases between the two germline ends. Germline CDR1 reads MDHEN; CDR2 reads SYDVKM. CDR3 sequence (DNA): TGTGCCAGCATCCCCCGAAACGGTCAGCCCCAGCATTTT. It yields the protein CASIPRNGQPQHF. Variable domain in full (rest from reference TRBV28 and TRBJ1-5): DVKVTQSSRYLVKRTGEKVFLECVQDMDHENMFWYRQDPGLGLRLIYFSYDVKMKEKGDIPEGYSVSREKKERFSLILESASTNQTSMYLCASIPRNGQPQHFGDGTRLSIL.